Sequencing of this T cell receptor (beta chain) was carried out in a study of blood T cell repertoires in COVID-19. About the study: Researchers got acute and convalescent COVID-19 samples from the United States, Italy and Spain. Sources were T cells, B-cell-depleted T cells, or PBMCs; the material itself was cDNA or gDNA.

The CDR3 spans 16 residues. Looked up from germline, CDR1 is SGHNT and CDR2 is YYREEE (reference sequence). V was pared by 0 bases and J by 8 bases, with 8 bases of the junction left unmatched. Original data processing: Reference gene primer amplification gave estimated nucleated cell counts. Sequencing was performed with immunoSEQ multiplex PCR; in TCRdb, only in-frame clones are kept and a portion is missing. That table supplies the V and J calls and clone size; D and trimming were determined from the DNA. The sample yields 230,000 or so clones, 84% seen once. This chain connects TRBV5-4 to TRBJ2-1, with 10 bases identical to TRBD2. This clonotype was sampled from a man in his forties who had recovered from COVID-19. The material sequenced was peripheral blood. CDR3 bases: TGTGCCAGCAGCTTGGCAAGCGGGAGGGCCCGGGATGAGCAGTTCTTC. Encoded protein: CASSLASGRARDEQFF.